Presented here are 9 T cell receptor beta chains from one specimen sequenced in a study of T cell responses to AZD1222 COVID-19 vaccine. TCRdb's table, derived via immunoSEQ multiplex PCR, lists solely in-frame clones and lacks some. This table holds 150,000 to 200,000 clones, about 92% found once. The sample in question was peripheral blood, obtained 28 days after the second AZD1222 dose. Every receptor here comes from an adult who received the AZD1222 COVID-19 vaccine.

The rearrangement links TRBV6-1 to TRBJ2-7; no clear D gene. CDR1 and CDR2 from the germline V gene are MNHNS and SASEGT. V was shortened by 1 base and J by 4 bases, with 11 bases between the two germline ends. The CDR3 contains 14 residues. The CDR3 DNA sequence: TGTGCCAGCAGTGAAGAGGGCCCAAGGTACGAGCAGTACTTC. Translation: CASSEEGPRYEQYF.

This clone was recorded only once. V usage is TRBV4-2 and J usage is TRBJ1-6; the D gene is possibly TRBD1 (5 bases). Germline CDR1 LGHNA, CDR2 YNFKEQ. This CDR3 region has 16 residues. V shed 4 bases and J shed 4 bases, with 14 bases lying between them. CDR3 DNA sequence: TGTGCCAGCAGCCCCCGAGAGGGGCTTTATAATTCACCCCTCCACTTT. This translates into CASSPREGLYNSPLHF.

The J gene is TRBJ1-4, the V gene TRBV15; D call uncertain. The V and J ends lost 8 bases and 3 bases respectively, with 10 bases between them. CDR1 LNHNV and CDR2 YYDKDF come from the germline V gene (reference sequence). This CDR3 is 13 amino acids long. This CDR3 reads CATREDPNEKLFF. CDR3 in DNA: TGTGCCACCCGAGAGGATCCTAATGAAAAACTGTTTTTT.

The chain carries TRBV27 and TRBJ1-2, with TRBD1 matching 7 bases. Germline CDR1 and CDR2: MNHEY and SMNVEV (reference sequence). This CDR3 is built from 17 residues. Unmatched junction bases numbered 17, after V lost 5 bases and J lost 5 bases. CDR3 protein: CASSAKGGGPPLYGYTF. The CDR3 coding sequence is TGTGCCAGCAGTGCGAAAGGAGGGGGCCCTCCCCTATATGGCTACACCTTC.

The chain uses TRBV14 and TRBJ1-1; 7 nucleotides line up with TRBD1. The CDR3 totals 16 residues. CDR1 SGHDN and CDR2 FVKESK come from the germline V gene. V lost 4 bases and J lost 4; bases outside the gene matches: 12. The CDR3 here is CASSLLGRGRVTEAFF. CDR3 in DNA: TGTGCCAGCAGCCTCCTTGGGAGGGGGCGGGTCACTGAAGCTTTCTTT.

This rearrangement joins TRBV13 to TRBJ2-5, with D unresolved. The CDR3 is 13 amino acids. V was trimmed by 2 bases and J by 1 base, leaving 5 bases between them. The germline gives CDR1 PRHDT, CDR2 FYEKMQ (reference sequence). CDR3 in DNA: TGTGCCAGCAGCTTAAGCCCCCAAGAGACCCAGTACTTC. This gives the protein CASSLSPQETQYF. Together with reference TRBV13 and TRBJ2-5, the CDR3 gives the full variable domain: AAGVIQSPRHLIKEKRETATLKCYPIPRHDTVYWYQQGPGQDPQFLISFYEKMQSDKGSIPDRFSAQQFSDYHSELNMSSLELGDSALYFCASSLSPQETQYFGPGTRLLVL.

CDR3 residues: CASSQERQGIRNEQFF. CDR3 coding DNA: TGTGCCAGCAGCCAAGAAAGGCAGGGGATAAGGAATGAGCAGTTCTTC. J is TRBJ2-1 and V is TRBV3-1 (or the pseudogene TRBV3-2); possible D gene TRBD1, 6 bases. Germline-derived CDR1 and CDR2 are LGHDT and YNNKEL (reference sequence). Trimming pared 0 bases from V and 7 bases from J, leaving 16 bases between. This CDR3 comprises 16 residues.

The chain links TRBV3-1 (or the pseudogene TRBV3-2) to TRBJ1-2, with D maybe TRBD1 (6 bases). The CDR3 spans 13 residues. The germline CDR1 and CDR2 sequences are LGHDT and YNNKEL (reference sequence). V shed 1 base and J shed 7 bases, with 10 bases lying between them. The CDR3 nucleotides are TGTGCCAGCAGCCAAGCAGGGGAGTCTGGCTACACCTTC. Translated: CASSQAGESGYTF.

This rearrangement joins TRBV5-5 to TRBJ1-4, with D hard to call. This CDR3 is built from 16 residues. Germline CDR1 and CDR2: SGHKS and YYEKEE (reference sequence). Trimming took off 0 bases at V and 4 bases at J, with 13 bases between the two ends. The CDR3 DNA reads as TGTGCCAGCAGCTTGGCGGGTGGTGCTAATAATGAAAAACTGTTTTTT. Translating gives CASSLAGGANNEKLFF.